Listed here are 3 T cell receptor beta chains from one sample, sequenced in a study of cytomegalovirus exposure and HLA in healthy donors. The primer mix had 60 Vbeta and 13 Jbeta primers. Profiled with immunoSEQ multiplex PCR; TCRdb holds only in-frame clones, not every one. The table includes 95,000 to 150,000 clones, roughly 66% detected once. Sequencing was carried out using PBMCs. These TCRs come from a man aged 60-69 years in good health and CMV-seropositive.

As to this clone: Other DNA variants within this sample encode the same CDR3. This sequence joins TRBV30 and TRBJ1-5; D may be TRBD1 (6 bases). The V end was cut by 1 base, the J end by 6 bases, with 13 bases between. This CDR3 is built from 14 residues. The V gene's germline CDR1 is GTSNPN and CDR2 SVGIG (reference sequence). The CDR3 DNA sequence: TGTGCCTGGAGTGCCTTGGGGGCAGGTCAGCCCCAGCATTTT. This gives the protein CAWSALGAGQPQHF.

The chain employs TRBV27 and TRBJ1-1, with D unresolved. CDR1 MNHEY and CDR2 SMNVEV come from the germline V gene (reference sequence). With 5 bases removed from V and 4 bases from J, the gap between germline ends came to 14 bases. The CDR3 spans 14 residues. The CDR3 reads CASSVIPPGTEAFF. The CDR3 DNA is TGTGCCAGCAGTGTGATCCCCCCCGGCACTGAAGCTTTCTTT.

The J gene is TRBJ2-7, the V gene TRBV27; 12 bases fit TRBD2. Trimming at V came to 5 bases and at J to 0 bases, leaving 5 bases not matched to a gene. Germline assignment: CDR1 MNHEY and CDR2 SMNVEV (reference sequence). The CDR3 sequence is 16 residues long. DNA for the CDR3: TGTGCCAGCAGTCCGTCGACTAGCGGGAGCTCCTACGAGCAGTACTTC. It is translated as CASSPSTSGSSYEQYF.